These 22 T cell receptor beta chains were sequenced from one sample in a study of blood T cell repertoires in COVID-19. Data came from immunoSEQ multiplex PCR; TCRdb stores just in-frame clones and leaves some out. The profile shows tens of thousands of clones, around 79% of them singletons. Material: peripheral blood. These receptors came from a man aged 55 to 70 with active or convalescent COVID-19.

In this sample, this clone turned up a few times. V and J are TRBV5-6 and TRBJ2-7, with D possibly matching TRBD1 (6 bases). Per the germline V gene, CDR1 is SGHDT and CDR2 is YYEEEE. The CDR3 covers 12 residues. V was trimmed by 3 bases and J by 3 bases, leaving 7 bases between them. The CDR3 nucleotides are TGTGCCAGCAGCTCGGACAGCTACGAGCAGTACTTC. The encoded protein is CASSSDSYEQYF.

This chain uses TRBV20-1 with TRBJ2-1; unclear D gene. Germline V gives CDR1 DFQATT, CDR2 SNEGSKA (reference sequence). This CDR3 comprises 14 residues. The V gene lost 3 bases and the J gene lost 3 bases, with 12 bases spanning the gap. The CDR3 reads CSASTQRGYNEQFF. The CDR3 region has the DNA TGCAGTGCTAGTACCCAGCGAGGCTACAATGAGCAGTTCTTC.

The rearrangement uses TRBV7-2 and TRBJ2-7, with 9 bases lining up with TRBD1. Germline CDR1 and CDR2: SGHTA and FQGNSA. The CDR3 length is 15 residues. The V and J ends lost 5 bases and 2 bases, in that order; junction bases with no gene match: 7. The CDR3 nucleotides read TGTGCCAGCAGCCAAGACAGGGGGGCCGCCTACGAGCAGTACTTC. The encoded protein is CASSQDRGAAYEQYF.

The chain employs TRBV29-1 and TRBJ2-7, with 7 bases aligning to TRBD2. The CDR3 length is 14 residues. With V trimmed by 3 bases and J by 2 bases, 7 bases remained unmatched. Per the germline V gene, CDR1 is SQVTM and CDR2 is ANQGSEA. The CDR3 protein is CSVDTGTTPYEQYF. In DNA, the CDR3 is TGCAGCGTTGATACCGGGACTACACCCTACGAGCAGTACTTC.

V and J are TRBV5-1 and TRBJ1-1; weak D call: TRBD1 (5 bases). The V end lost 2 bases, the J end lost 1 base, and 6 bases lay between the germline ends. The germline gives CDR1 SGHRS, CDR2 YFSETQ. The CDR3 runs 13 residues. CDR3 in DNA: TGCGCCAGCAGCTTTACAGGGAACACTGAAGCTTTCTTT. Its protein is CASSFTGNTEAFF.

The chain has TRBV28 and TRBJ1-6; D is unclear. The length of the CDR3 is 12 residues. Per the germline V gene, CDR1 is MDHEN and CDR2 is SYDVKM. V shed 5 bases and J shed 7 bases, with 6 bases lying between them. This chain's CDR3 is CASSTANSPLHF. CDR3 nucleotides: TGTGCCAGCAGTACAGCAAATTCACCCCTCCACTTT.

The rearrangement links TRBV7-3 to TRBJ2-1; 9 bases are shared with TRBD1. The CDR3 sequence is 15 residues long. Per germline, CDR1 SGHTA and CDR2 FQGTGA. V gave up 2 bases and J gave up 2 bases; unmatched junction bases: 1. The CDR3 loop reads CASSLGTGTYNEQFF. The DNA of the CDR3 is TGTGCCAGCAGCTTAGGGACAGGGACCTACAATGAGCAGTTCTTC.

This chain joins TRBV5-4 and TRBJ2-5; D is uncertain. This CDR3 contains 15 residues. The germline gives CDR1 SGHNT, CDR2 YYREEE (reference sequence). V gave up 4 bases and J gave up 4 bases, with 17 bases separating them. In DNA form, the CDR3 reads TGTGCCAGCAGCCCGCTTACGGGTCTAGGAGAGACCCAGTACTTC. It yields the protein CASSPLTGLGETQYF.

This rearrangement joins TRBV21-1 to TRBJ2-5; TRBD2, the table's D call, lacks a check against the DNA. TRBV21-1 is described as a pseudogene. The CDR3 consists of 17 residues. CDR3 in amino acids: CARRTSGGLSYQETQYF. CDR3 coding DNA: TGTGCCAGACGGACTAGCGGGGGGTTATCTTACCAAGAGACCCAGTACTTC.

This chain uses TRBV5-6 with TRBJ2-5; a possible D gene is TRBD2 (6 bases). Per the germline V gene, CDR1 is SGHDT and CDR2 is YYEEEE. The V end lost 3 bases, the J end lost 1 base, and 13 bases lay between the germline ends. The CDR3 loop spans 15 amino acids. The CDR3 DNA follows: TGTGCCAGCAGCTGGGGGGTCCGGGCCCAAGAGACCCAGTACTTC. Encoded protein: CASSWGVRAQETQYF. The whole variable domain, remainder taken from reference TRBV5-6 and TRBJ2-5, is DAGVTQSPTHLIKTRGQQVTLRCSPKSGHDTVSWYQQALGQGPQFIFQYYEEEERQRGNFPDRFSGHQFPNYSSELNVNALLLGDSALYLCASSWGVRAQETQYFGPGTRLLVL.

The chain is built from TRBV6-5 and TRBJ2-5, with 11 bases matching TRBD1. This CDR3 region has 15 residues. Germline CDR1 reads MNHEY; CDR2 reads SVGAGI. Trimming cost V 6 bases and J 5 bases; bases outside gene matches: 8. The CDR3 loop is CASRRGQGAEETQYF. The CDR3 DNA follows: TGTGCCAGCAGGCGCGGACAGGGGGCGGAGGAGACCCAGTACTTC.

The chain uses TRBV6-5 and TRBJ2-7, with D perhaps TRBD1 (6 bases). Germline loops: CDR1 MNHEY, CDR2 SVGAGI. Trimming cost V 6 bases and J 3 bases, with 9 bases left between them. This CDR3 is 12 amino acids long. CDR3: CASRGQYYEQYF. In DNA form, the CDR3 reads TGTGCCAGCAGAGGACAGTACTACGAGCAGTACTTC.

Within the sample, this clone is large. The chain recombines TRBV15 with TRBJ2-7; D is unresolved. Germline lookup yields CDR1 LNHNV and CDR2 YYDKDF (reference sequence). V was clipped by 0 bases and J by 2 bases, with 11 bases between them. This CDR3 is built from 15 residues. The CDR3 bases are TGTGCCACCAGCAGAGATTACTGGAGCGCCTACGAGCAGTACTTC. Its translation: CATSRDYWSAYEQYF.

V usage is TRBV28 and J usage is TRBJ1-2; D possibly corresponds to TRBD1 (6 bases). Trimming pared 4 bases from V and 3 bases from J, leaving 15 bases between. Germline V lookup: CDR1 MDHEN, CDR2 SYDVKM. This CDR3 region has 15 residues. CDR3: CASSSRPQGHYGYTF. CDR3 DNA sequence: TGTGCCAGCAGTTCGCGGCCGCAGGGGCACTATGGCTACACCTTC.

The CDR3 bases are TGCGCCAGCGCTCAGGGGGGCCTGGGCTACGAGCAGTACTTC. This sequence encodes CASAQGGLGYEQYF. This chain joins TRBV5-1 and TRBJ2-7, with D maybe TRBD1 (7 bases). Trimming shortened V by 7 bases and J by 3 bases, and 17 bases separated the two germline ends. Germline V gene sequence: CDR1 SGHRS, CDR2 YFSETQ. This CDR3 is 14 amino acids long.

The chain carries TRBV14 and TRBJ2-1, with D hard to call. The CDR3 runs to 15 residues. Germline V gives CDR1 SGHDN, CDR2 FVKESK. Trimming took 0 bases from V and 0 from J, leaving 6 bases between them. The CDR3 DNA sequence: TGTGCCAGCAGCCAAGACAGGAACTCCTACAATGAGCAGTTCTTC. Translation gives CASSQDRNSYNEQFF. The full variable domain, completed using reference TRBV14 and TRBJ2-1, is EAGVTQFPSHSVIEKGQTVTLRCDPISGHDNLYWYRRVMGKEIKFLLHFVKESKQDESGMPNNRFLAERTGGTYSTLKVQPAELEDSGVYFCASSQDRNSYNEQFFGPGTRLTVL.

The chain carries TRBV10-1 and TRBJ2-1; 7 bases are a match to TRBD2. In germline, CDR1 is WNHNN, CDR2 SYGVQD (reference sequence). V trimming: 7 bases; J trimming: 5 bases; junction bases outside the gene matches: 11. The CDR3 runs to 15 residues. CDR3 residues: CASTSGAAGDNEQFF. The CDR3 region has the DNA TGCGCCAGCACCTCTGGGGCGGCGGGGGACAATGAGCAGTTCTTC.

The chain is built from TRBV5-1 and TRBJ2-2, with 8 bases aligning to TRBD2. From germline, CDR1 is SGHRS and CDR2 YFSETQ. V shed 0 bases and J 6 bases; nucleotides not matched to a gene: 4. The CDR3 runs to 15 residues. Here the CDR3 reads CASSLGGTSAGELFF. In nucleotides, the CDR3 is TGCGCCAGCAGCTTGGGGGGGACTAGTGCCGGGGAGCTGTTTTTT.

This clone has ten or more counts. V and J are TRBV5-6 and TRBJ1-3; D is unresolved. CDR1 SGHDT and CDR2 YYEEEE come from the germline V gene. CDR3 length equals 15 residues. V lost 0 bases, J lost 0 bases, and 7 bases lay in between. The CDR3 reads CASSLGPFSGNTIYF. The DNA of the CDR3 is TGTGCCAGCAGCTTGGGGCCTTTCTCTGGAAACACCATATATTTT.

This chain links TRBV3-1 (or the pseudogene TRBV3-2) with TRBJ1-6; TRBD1 aligns across 9 bases. Germline V gene lookup returns CDR1 LGHDT and CDR2 YNNKEL (reference sequence). The V segment lost 4 bases and the J segment 9 bases; nucleotides outside the gene matches: 4. CDR3 length: 14 amino acids. In DNA form, the CDR3 reads TGTGCCAGCAGCCCGGGACAGGGAGGTTCACCCCTCCACTTT. This encodes CASSPGQGGSPLHF.

The genes are TRBV7-9 and TRBJ1-2, with 7 bases fitting TRBD1. The CDR3 sequence is 15 residues long. V shed 3 bases and J 8 bases; nucleotides not matched to a gene: 12. CDR1 and CDR2 (germline): SEHNR, FQNEAQ (reference sequence). The CDR3 here is CASSFSGTEALGYTF. Written as DNA, the CDR3 is TGTGCCAGCAGCTTCTCCGGGACAGAGGCCCTCGGCTACACCTTC.

This clone came up a few times. The V call is TRBV28, the J call TRBJ1-4; D perhaps matches TRBD1 (5 bases). The CDR3 totals 13 residues. Per germline, CDR1 MDHEN and CDR2 SYDVKM. V gave up 5 bases and J gave up 8 bases, with 12 bases separating them. The DNA for the CDR3 is TGTGCCAGCAGTCCCAGGGTTCTAGAAAAACTGTTTTTT. The encoded protein is CASSPRVLEKLFF.